This T cell receptor (beta chain) is drawn from a study of shared clonotypes between healthy human individuals (dated by TCRdb to about 2020). As for the study more broadly: The cohort included a few men and a couple of women between 18 and 49 years of age. For each donor, CD4 naive and CD4 memory were each given three plates, CD8 naive was given two plates, and CD8 memory was given one plate. The study deeply sequenced blood TCR repertoires of about 5 healthy adults to estimate repertoire size and the extent of clonotype sharing between individuals. Libraries were prepared and TCR repertoires were sequenced by different laboratories using diverse techniques, in order to increase sequencing depth and limit assay-specific biases. Leukapheresis yielded between about 0.85 and 10 billion PBMCs per donor. The full study reports these points: Compared with non-shared clonotypes, the clonotypes found in all four sorted-subset donors had higher generation probabilities. Roughly 5% of naive CD4, 3.5% of naive CD8, approximately 2.2% of memory CD4, and about 0.4% of memory CD8 clonotypes were shared across several donors. Estimated clonotype richness was generally larger for naive than for memory subsets. Rarefaction of sorted-subset datasets indicated incomplete sequencing despite the large sequencing depth. Based on pairwise subsampling, the degree of clonotype sharing among donors was expected to be affected by sequencing depth. Sampling was restricted to blood, and TCR repertoires in tissues likely differ from the TCR repertoires found in blood. The small number of donors limited the genetic and exposure-history diversity represented.

Using the deep immunoSEQ assay, TCR CDR3 regions were amplified from genomic DNA by multiplex PCR. For each cell subset, the extracted genomic DNA was distributed evenly across all wells of several immunoSEQ 96-well plates, and each plate served as one replicate. Each replicate PCR for sorted subsets received about 0.2 ug genomic DNA, equal to roughly 29,000 T cell genomes. Purified libraries were measured with a Qubit 3.0 fluorometer, size-checked on a Bioanalyzer 2100, and measured again with the KAPA Library Quantification kit. Each immunoSEQ 96-well plate was sequenced on its own single-read 150-cycle Illumina NextSeq 550 flow cell. In the paper's pipeline: Because the immunoSEQ output held only junctional sequences and lacked quality scores, the filtering could not match the filtering applied to full-length reads. To assign V/J genes and CDR3, sequences were annotated against IMGT germline references using PyIR, a Python wrapper for IgBLAST v1.9. Any read was removed if the V/J assignment was weak (E-value above 1e-6), the CDR3 was missing, or the read contained stop codons, out-of-frame junctions, or ambiguous translated residues. V3J clonotypes were defined by identical inferred V gene, J gene, and CDR3 amino acid sequence. The percentage overlap between two repertoires was calculated by dividing the number of shared unique clonotypes by the size of the smaller repertoire. Three approaches were used to assess repertoire richness: RTK rarefaction, the Chao1 estimator, and Recon v2.1 estimates of unobserved clonotypes. Generation probabilities were computed with OLGA for all TCRbeta clonotypes obtained by the gDNA method from a few donors. This immuneACCESS table, as held by TCRdb, lists in-frame sequences with V and J called but not all clones. Of the missing ones, under half trace to an unresolved V gene in checked studies; the others have no known cause. V, J and clone size are those of that table, while D and trimming were read from the DNA. This sample holds some 2 million clones; 85% to 95% were observed only once. The ten largest account for 0.85% to 1.2% of the sample.

CD8 naive samples were obtained by positive selection for CCR7 among CD45RO-negative cells, yielding a CD45RA+CCR7+ population from which TemRA cells were excluded. The donors were healthy, HIV-negative adults with no recently reported acute infections or vaccinations. Only Caucasian adults living in Nashville, Tennessee, USA were represented among the donors. Blood was collected by leukapheresis, and PBMCs were isolated by Ficoll-Histopaque density gradient centrifugation and then cryopreserved in liquid nitrogen vapor phase. Purity and quantity of every magnetically sorted T cell population were checked by analytical flow cytometry. Genomic DNA was isolated from each sorted fraction and quantified by UV absorbance on a Nanodrop 2000c. From a lookup of the germline V gene, CDR1 and CDR2 are MDHEN and SYDVKM. Including cysteine and phenylalanine, the CDR3 has 14 amino acids. The kept DNA is CDR3 alone, 42 bases in frame from the first base. V is clipped by 6 bases and J by 0 bases, and the sequence between their germline boundaries is 12 bases long.

As for this clone: Its antigen specificity is not known. No base quality information exists; no much larger clone differs at one position.

The V and J segments used are TRBV28 and TRBJ2-7; TRBD1 is possibly the D segment (5 matching bases). Sequenced: naive CD8+ T cells sorted from blood. The cell subset or site label of this sample denotes: CD45RA+CCR7+. This clonotype was sampled from a man aged 18 to 30 in good health. The CDR3 protein sequence reads: CASSLQVPSYEQYF. The nucleotide sequence reads TGTGCCAGCAGCCTACAGGTCCCCTCCTACGAGCAGTACTTC. Reference TRBV28 and TRBJ2-7 genes cover what lies past the CDR3, so the full variable domain is DVKVTQSSRYLVKRTGEKVFLECVQDMDHENMFWYRQDPGLGLRLIYFSYDVKMKEKGDIPEGYSVSREKKERFSLILESASTNQTSMYLCASSLQVPSYEQYFGPGTRLTVT.